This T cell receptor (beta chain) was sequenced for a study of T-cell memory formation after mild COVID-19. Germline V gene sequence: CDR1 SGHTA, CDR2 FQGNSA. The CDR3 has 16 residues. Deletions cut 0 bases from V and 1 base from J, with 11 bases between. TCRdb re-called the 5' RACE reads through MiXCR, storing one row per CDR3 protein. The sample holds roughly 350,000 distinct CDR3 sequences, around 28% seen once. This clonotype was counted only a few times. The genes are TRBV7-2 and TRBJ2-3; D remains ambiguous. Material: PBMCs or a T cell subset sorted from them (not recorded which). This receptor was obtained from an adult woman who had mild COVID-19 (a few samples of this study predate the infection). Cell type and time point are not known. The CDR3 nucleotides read TGTGCCAGCAGCTTAGCCCCCGTCACAGGCACAGATACGCAGTATTTT. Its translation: CASSLAPVTGTDTQYF. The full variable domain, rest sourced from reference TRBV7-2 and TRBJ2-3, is GAGVSQSPSNKVTEKGKDVELRCDPISGHTALYWYRQSLGQGLEFLIYFQGNSAPDKSGLPSDRFSAERTGGSVSTLTIQRTQQEDSAVYLCASSLAPVTGTDTQYFGPGTRLTVL.